This T cell receptor beta chain was captured in a study of technical replicates of blood from a handful of donors. Germline loops: CDR1 MNHNY, CDR2 SVGAGI (reference sequence). This CDR3 region has 13 residues. Trimming removed 5 bases from V and 3 bases from J, with 11 bases in between. Generated by immunoSEQ multiplex PCR, the TCRdb table keeps only in-frame clones and is missing some. The sample records about 74,000 clones, 95% being singletons. The receptor comes from a human donor in good health. The J gene is TRBJ2-7, the V gene TRBV6-6; D remains ambiguous. Sequencing was performed on T cells isolated from PBMCs. The DNA for the CDR3 is TGTGCCAGCAGTCTTGCTGCCAGCTACGAGCAGTACTTC. Protein sequence: CASSLAASYEQYF.